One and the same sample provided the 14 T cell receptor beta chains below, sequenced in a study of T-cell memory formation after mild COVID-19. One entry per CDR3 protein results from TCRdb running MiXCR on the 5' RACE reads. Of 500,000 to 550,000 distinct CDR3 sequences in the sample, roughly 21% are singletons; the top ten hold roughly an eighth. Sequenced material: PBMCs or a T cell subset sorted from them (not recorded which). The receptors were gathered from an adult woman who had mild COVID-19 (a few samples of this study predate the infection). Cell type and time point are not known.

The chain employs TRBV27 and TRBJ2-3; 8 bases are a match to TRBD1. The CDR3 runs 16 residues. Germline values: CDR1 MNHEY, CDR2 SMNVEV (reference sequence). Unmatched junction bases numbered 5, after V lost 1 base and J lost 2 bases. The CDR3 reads CASSLWTGRFTDTQYF. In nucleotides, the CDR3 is TGTGCCAGCAGTTTATGGACAGGGAGGTTCACAGATACGCAGTATTTT.

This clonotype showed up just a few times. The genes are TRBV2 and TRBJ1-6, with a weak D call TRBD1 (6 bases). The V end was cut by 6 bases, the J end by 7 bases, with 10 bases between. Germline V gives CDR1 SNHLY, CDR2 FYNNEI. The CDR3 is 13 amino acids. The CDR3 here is CASREQGNSPLHF. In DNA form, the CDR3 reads TGTGCCAGCAGGGAACAGGGAAATTCACCCCTCCACTTT.

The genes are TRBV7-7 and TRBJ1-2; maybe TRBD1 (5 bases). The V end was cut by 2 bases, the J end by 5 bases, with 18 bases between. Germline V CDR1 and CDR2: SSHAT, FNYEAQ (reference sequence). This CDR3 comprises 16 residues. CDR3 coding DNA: TGTGCCAGCAGCTTAAAGAGGGAGGGAGGACATTATGGCTACACCTTC. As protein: CASSLKREGGHYGYTF.

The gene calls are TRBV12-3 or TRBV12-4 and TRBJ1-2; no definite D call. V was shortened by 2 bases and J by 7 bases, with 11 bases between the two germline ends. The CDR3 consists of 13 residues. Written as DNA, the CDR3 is TGTGCCAGCAGTTTAAAGAGGGCGGCTGGCTACACCTTC. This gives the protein CASSLKRAAGYTF.

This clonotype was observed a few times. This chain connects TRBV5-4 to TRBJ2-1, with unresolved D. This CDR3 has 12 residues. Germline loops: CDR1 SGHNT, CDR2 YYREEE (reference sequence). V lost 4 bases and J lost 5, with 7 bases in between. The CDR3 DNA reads TGTGCCAGCAGCGTATTCGACAATGAGCAGTTCTTC. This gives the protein CASSVFDNEQFF.

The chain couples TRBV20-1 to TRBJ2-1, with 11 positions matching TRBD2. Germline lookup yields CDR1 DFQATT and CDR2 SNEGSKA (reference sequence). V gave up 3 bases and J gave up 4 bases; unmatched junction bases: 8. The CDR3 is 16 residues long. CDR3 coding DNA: TGCAGTGCTAGGTCGTCTAGCGGGAGGCGGTACAATGAGCAGTTCTTC. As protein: CSARSSSGRRYNEQFF.

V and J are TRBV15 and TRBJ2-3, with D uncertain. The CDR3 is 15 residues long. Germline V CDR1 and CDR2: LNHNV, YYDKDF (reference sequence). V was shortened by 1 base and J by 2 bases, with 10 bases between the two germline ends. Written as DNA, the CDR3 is TGTGCCACCAGCAGAGGTCAGGAGTCCACAGATACGCAGTATTTT. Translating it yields CATSRGQESTDTQYF.

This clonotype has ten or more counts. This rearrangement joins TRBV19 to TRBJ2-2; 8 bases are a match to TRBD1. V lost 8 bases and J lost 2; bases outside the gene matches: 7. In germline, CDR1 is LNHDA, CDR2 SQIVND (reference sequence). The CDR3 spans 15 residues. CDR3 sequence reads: CASRKDRVNTGELFF. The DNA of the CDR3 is TGTGCCAGTCGAAAGGACAGGGTAAACACCGGGGAGCTGTTTTTT.

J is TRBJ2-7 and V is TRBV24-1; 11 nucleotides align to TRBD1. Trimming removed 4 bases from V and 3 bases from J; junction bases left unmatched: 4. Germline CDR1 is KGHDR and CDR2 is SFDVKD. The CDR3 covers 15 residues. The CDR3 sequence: CATSDPGTGGYEQYF. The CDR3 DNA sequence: TGTGCCACCAGTGACCCCGGGACAGGGGGCTACGAGCAGTACTTC.

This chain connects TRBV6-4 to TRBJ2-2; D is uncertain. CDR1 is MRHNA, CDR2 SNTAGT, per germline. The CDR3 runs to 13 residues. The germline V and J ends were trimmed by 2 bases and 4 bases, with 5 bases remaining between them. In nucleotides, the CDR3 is TGTGCCAGCAGTGACCGGTCCACCGGGGAGCTGTTTTTT. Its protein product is CASSDRSTGELFF.

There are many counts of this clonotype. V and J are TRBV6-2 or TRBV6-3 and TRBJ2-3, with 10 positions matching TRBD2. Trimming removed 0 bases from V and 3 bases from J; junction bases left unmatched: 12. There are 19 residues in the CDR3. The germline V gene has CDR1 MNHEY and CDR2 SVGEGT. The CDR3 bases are TGTGCCAGCAGTTACTCGAGCGGGAGGGCCGGCGGGAGGACAGATACGCAGTATTTT. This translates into CASSYSSGRAGGRTDTQYF.

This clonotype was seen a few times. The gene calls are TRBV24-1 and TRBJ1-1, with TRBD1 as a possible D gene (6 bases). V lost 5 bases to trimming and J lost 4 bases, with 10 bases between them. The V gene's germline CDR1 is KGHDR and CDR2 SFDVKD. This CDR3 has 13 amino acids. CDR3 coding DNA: TGTGCCACCAGTGGTCAGGGGCGCACTGAAGCTTTCTTT. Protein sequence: CATSGQGRTEAFF.

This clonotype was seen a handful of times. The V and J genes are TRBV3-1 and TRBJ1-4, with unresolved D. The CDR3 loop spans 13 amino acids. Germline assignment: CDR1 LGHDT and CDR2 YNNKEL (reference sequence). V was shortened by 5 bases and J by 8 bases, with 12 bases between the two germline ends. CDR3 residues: CASSGGEREKLFF. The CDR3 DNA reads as TGTGCCAGCAGCGGAGGTGAAAGGGAAAAACTGTTTTTT.

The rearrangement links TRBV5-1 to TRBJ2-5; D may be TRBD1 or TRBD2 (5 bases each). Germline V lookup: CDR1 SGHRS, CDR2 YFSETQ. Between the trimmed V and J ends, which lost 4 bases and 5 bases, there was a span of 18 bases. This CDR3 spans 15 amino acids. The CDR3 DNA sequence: TGCGCCAGCAGCATACTGGGACCGGAGGTGGAGACCCAGTACTTC. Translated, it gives CASSILGPEVETQYF.